Below are 7 T cell receptor beta chains sequenced from a single sample in a study of Graves' ophthalmopathy and Graves' hyperthyroidism. Amplified material comprised TCR beta CDR3 regions derived from RNA transcripts. The workflow started with a first-round RT-PCR run with HTBI primers and then moved on to a second-round multiplex PCR. MiXCR was run by TCRdb on the multiplex PCR reads, yielding one entry per CDR3 protein. The sample has a few hundred thousand distinct CDR3 sequences, under 45% seen once. Sequencing was done on a sample of peripheral blood or thyroid tissue (not recorded which). Receptors originate from an adult man with Graves' hyperthyroidism.

The rearrangement links TRBV9 to TRBJ1-1; 7 nucleotides align to TRBD1. The length of the CDR3 is 14 residues. Germline-derived CDR1 and CDR2 are SGDLS and YYNGEE. J gave up 6 bases and V 0 bases, and 5 bases lay outside the gene matches. As DNA, the CDR3 is TGTGCCAGCAGCGTAGTGGGGACAGCCTCTGAAGCTTTCTTT. It codes for CASSVVGTASEAFF.

This sequence joins TRBV5-5 and TRBJ2-7; a possible D gene is TRBD1 (5 bases). Germline values: CDR1 SGHKS, CDR2 YYEKEE (reference sequence). This CDR3 has 15 residues. Trimming removed 0 bases from V and 6 bases from J, with 16 bases in between. As DNA, the CDR3 is TGTGCCAGCAGCTTGGCCGGTGTAGGGGCCATCGAGCAGTACTTC. Protein: CASSLAGVGAIEQYF.

Many counts were recorded for this clonotype. The rearrangement uses TRBV9 and TRBJ1-5; 10 bases fit TRBD1. Trimming took 2 bases from V and 5 from J; bases not matched to a gene: 13. This CDR3 spans 18 amino acids. Germline CDR1 and CDR2: SGDLS and YYNGEE. DNA of the CDR3: TGTGCCAGCAGCGTCCCGGGACAGGGGCTCGGTGGGGATCAGCCCCAGCATTTT. This translates into CASSVPGQGLGGDQPQHF.

This clonotype came up many times. The chain recombines TRBV19 with TRBJ2-2; 9 bases map to TRBD1. This CDR3 has 14 residues. Trimming removed 9 bases from V and 4 bases from J; junction bases left unmatched: 6. From germline, CDR1 is LNHDA and CDR2 SQIVND (reference sequence). CDR3: CASFPGQGTGELFF. The DNA of the CDR3 is TGTGCCAGCTTCCCGGGACAGGGCACCGGGGAGCTGTTTTTT.

This clonotype was picked up a small number of times. The chain links TRBV7-4 to TRBJ2-1; no firm D call. The germline V gene encodes CDR1 SGHVT and CDR2 SQSDAQ. The V and J ends lost 1 base and 9 bases respectively, with 10 bases between them. The CDR3 loop spans 13 amino acids. CDR3 nucleotide sequence: TGTGCCAGCAGCTTAGATCGGGTTGGTGAGCAGTTCTTC. Translating gives CASSLDRVGEQFF.

This clonotype was counted ten times or more. This chain links TRBV6-1 with TRBJ1-5; no clear D gene. The germline V gene has CDR1 MNHNS and CDR2 SASEGT. The V and J ends lost 1 base and 2 bases respectively, with 12 bases between them. The CDR3 extends over 16 amino acids. For the CDR3, the DNA is TGTGCCAGCAGTGAAGATCAGGTGTTCGGCAATCAGCCCCAGCATTTT. It is translated as CASSEDQVFGNQPQHF.

This clonotype occurred once. A read error may account for a junction end that differs from germline. This rearrangement joins TRBV7-6 to TRBJ1-1; no definite D call. CDR1 is SGHVS and CDR2 is FNYEAQ in the germline V gene. The CDR3 extends over 11 amino acids. CDR3 DNA: TGTGCCAGCAGCTTAGACGGGGAGGCGAACTTT. It specifies CASSLDGEANF.